This T cell receptor (beta chain) was sequenced for a study of T cells in Graves' hyperthyroidism and ophthalmopathy. Amplified regions were TCR beta CDR3 sequences from RNA transcripts. The TCR CDR3 first-round RT-PCR relied on the HTBI primer set. TCRdb re-derived calls from the multiplex PCR reads in MiXCR, one entry per CDR3 protein. There are around 400,000 distinct CDR3 sequences in the sample; 15% to 19% occur only once, and approximately 30% lies in the top ten. Trimming cost V 10 bases and J 6 bases, with 6 bases left between them. CDR3 length equals 10 residues. A remark on this clonotype: Its antigen is unknown.

The study's findings and limits: Blood also held most thyroid clonotypes expanded beyond 0.001.

The sample was blood. The sequence was collected from a woman aged 18-29 years with Graves' hyperthyroidism that later progressed to Graves' ophthalmopathy. The chain carries TRBV12-3 or TRBV12-4 and TRBJ2-2, with D hard to call. The CDR3 spells CATGAGELFF. In DNA, the CDR3 is TGTGCCACCGGTGCCGGGGAGCTGTTTTTT.